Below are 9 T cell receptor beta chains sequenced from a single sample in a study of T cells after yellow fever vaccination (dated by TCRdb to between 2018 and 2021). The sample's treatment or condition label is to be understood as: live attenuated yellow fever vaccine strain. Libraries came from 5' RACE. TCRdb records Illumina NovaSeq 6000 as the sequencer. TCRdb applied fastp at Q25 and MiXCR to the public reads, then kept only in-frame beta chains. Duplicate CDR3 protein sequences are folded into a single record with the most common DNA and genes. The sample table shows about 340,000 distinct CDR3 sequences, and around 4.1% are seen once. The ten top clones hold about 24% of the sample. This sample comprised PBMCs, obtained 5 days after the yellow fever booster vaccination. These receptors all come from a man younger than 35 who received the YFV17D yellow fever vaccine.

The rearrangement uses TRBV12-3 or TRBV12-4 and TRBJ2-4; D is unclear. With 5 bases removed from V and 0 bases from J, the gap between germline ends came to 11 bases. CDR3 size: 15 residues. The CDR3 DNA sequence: TGTGCCAGCAGTCCCAAGTCAGTAGCCAAAAACATTCAGTACTTC. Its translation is CASSPKSVAKNIQYF.

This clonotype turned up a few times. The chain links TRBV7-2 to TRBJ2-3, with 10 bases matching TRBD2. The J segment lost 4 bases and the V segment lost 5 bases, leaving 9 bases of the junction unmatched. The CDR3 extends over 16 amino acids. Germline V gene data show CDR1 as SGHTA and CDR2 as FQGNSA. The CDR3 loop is CASSPDRAGGPDTQYF. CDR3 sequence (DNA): TGTGCCAGCAGCCCTGATCGAGCGGGGGGGCCAGATACGCAGTATTTT.

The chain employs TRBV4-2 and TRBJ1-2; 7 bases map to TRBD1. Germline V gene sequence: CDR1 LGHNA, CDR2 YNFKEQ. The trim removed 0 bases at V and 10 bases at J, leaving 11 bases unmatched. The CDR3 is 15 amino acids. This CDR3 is CASSQERRGMSYYTF. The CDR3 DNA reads TGTGCCAGCAGCCAAGAGCGCAGGGGGATGTCCTACTACACCTTC.

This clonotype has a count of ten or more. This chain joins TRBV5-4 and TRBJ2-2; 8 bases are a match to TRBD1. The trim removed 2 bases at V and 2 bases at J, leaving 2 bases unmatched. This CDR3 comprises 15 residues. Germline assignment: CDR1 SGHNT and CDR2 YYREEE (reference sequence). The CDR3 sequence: CASSFDRGNTGELFF. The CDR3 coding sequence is TGTGCCAGCAGCTTCGACAGGGGAAACACCGGGGAGCTGTTTTTT.

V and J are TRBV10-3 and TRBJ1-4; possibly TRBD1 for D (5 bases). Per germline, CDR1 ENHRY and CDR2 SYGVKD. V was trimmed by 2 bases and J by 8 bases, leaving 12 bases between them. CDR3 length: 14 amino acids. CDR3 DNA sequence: TGTGCCATCAGTGAGATTGGGGCTGGCGAAAAACTGTTTTTT. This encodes CAISEIGAGEKLFF.

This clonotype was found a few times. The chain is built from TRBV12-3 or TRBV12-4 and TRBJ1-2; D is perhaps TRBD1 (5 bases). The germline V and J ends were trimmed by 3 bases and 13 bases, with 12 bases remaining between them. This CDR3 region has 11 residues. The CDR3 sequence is CASSFSSGPTF. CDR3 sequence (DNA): TGTGCCAGCAGTTTTTCCTCAGGGCCCACCTTC.

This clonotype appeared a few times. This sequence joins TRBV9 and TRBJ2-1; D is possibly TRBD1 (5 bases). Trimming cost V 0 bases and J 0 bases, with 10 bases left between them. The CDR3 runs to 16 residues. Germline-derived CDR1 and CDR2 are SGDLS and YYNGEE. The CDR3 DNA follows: TGTGCCAGCAGCGTAGAAGGGGTCCCCTCCTACAATGAGCAGTTCTTC. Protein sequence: CASSVEGVPSYNEQFF.

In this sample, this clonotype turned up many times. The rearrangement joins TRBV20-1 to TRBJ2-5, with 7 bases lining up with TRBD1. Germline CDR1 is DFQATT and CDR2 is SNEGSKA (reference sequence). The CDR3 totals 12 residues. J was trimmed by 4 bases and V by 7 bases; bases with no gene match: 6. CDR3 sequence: CSVDRATETQYF. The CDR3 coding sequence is TGCAGTGTCGACAGGGCCACAGAGACCCAGTACTTC.

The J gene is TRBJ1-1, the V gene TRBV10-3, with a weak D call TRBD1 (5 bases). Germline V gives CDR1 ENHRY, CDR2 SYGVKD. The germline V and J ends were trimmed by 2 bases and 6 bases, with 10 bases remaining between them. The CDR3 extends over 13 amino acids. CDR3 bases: TGTGCCATCAGTGAGAGACAGACCGCTGAAGCTTTCTTT. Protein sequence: CAISERQTAEAFF.